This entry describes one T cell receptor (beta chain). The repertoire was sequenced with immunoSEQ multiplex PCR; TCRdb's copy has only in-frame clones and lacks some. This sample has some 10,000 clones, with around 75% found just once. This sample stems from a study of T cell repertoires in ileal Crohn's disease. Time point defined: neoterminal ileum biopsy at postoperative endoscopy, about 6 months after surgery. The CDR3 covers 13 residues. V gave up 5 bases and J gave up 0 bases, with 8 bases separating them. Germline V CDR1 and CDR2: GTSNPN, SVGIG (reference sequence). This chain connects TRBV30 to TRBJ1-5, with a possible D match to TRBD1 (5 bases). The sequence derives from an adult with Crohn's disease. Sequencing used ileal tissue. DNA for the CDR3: TGTGCCTGGGCGGGGGATAGCAATCAGCCCCAGCATTTT. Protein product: CAWAGDSNQPQHF.